Below are 3 T cell receptor beta chains sequenced from a single sample in a study of monozygotic twins with inflammatory bowel disease. TCRdb re-called the 5' RACE reads and catalogs CDR3 proteins one per entry, DNA excluded. The data show 190,000 or so distinct CDR3 sequences, and the top ten clones hold 1.6%. Sequencing was done on a sample of blood. The receptors derive from a human donor with ulcerative colitis or Crohn's disease, or a healthy co-twin of an affected twin (not recorded which).

V gene TRBV4-2 combines with J gene TRBJ2-3. CDR1 and CDR2 from the germline V gene are LGHNA and YNFKEQ. There are 15 residues in the CDR3. This CDR3 reads CASSQGLGSTDTQYF.

This chain joins TRBV9 and TRBJ1-6. Germline V CDR1 and CDR2: SGDLS, YYNGEE. The CDR3 totals 14 residues. The CDR3 loop reads CASAGSSYNSPLHF.

The chain uses TRBV12-3 or TRBV12-4 and TRBJ1-5; TCRdb reports TRBD1, a call that lacks DNA to check it against. There are 13 residues in the CDR3. The CDR3 loop is CASSLRGGQPQHF.